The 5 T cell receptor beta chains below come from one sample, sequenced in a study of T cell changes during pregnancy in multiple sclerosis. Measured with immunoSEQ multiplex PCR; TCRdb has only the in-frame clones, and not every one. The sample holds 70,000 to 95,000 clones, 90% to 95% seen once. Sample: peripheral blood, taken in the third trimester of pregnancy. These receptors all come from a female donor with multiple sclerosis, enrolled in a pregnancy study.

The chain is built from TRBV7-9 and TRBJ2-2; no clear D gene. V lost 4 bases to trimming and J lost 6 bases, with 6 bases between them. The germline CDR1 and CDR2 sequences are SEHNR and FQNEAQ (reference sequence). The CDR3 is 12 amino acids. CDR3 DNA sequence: TGTGCCAGCAGCTCTCGAGCCGGGGAGCTGTTTTTT. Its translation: CASSSRAGELFF. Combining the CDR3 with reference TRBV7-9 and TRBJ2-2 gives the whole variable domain DTGVSQNPRHKITKRGQNVTFRCDPISEHNRLYWYRQTLGQGPEFLTYFQNEAQLEKSRLLSDRFSAERPKGSFSTLEIQRTEQGDSAMYLCASSSRAGELFFGEGSRLTVL.

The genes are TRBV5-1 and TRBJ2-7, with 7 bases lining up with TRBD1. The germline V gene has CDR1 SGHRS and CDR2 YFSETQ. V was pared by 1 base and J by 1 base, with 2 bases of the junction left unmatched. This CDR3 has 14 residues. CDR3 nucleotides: TGCGCCAGCAGCTTGCGGGACAGATCCTACGAGCAGTACTTC. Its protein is CASSLRDRSYEQYF.

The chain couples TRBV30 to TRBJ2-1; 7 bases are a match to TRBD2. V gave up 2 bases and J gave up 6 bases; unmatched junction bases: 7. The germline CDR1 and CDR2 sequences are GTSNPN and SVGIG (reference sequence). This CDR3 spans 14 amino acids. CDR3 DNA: TGTGCCTGGAGTATCGGAGCTAGCGGCAATGAGCAGTTCTTC. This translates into CAWSIGASGNEQFF. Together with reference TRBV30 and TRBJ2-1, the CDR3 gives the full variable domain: SQTIHQWPATLVQPVGSPLSLECTVEGTSNPNLYWYRQAAGRGLQLLFYSVGIGQISSEVPQNLSASRPQDRQFILSSKKLLLSDSGFYLCAWSIGASGNEQFFGPGTRLTVL.

CDR3 amino acids: CASSHEPGRSYTF. CDR3 bases: TGTGCCAGCAGTCATGAGCCAGGGAGGAGCTACACCTTC. This chain uses TRBV6-1 with TRBJ1-2, with D perhaps TRBD1 (5 bases). Trimming stripped 5 bases from V and 9 bases from J, with 16 bases between. The CDR3 extends over 13 amino acids. Germline loops: CDR1 MNHNS, CDR2 SASEGT.

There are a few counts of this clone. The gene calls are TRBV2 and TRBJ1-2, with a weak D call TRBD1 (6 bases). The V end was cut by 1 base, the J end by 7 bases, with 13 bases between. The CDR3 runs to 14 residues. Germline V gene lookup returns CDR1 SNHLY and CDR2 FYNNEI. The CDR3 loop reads CASSEVQGRAGYTF. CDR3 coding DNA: TGTGCCAGCAGTGAAGTTCAGGGGCGCGCTGGCTACACCTTC.